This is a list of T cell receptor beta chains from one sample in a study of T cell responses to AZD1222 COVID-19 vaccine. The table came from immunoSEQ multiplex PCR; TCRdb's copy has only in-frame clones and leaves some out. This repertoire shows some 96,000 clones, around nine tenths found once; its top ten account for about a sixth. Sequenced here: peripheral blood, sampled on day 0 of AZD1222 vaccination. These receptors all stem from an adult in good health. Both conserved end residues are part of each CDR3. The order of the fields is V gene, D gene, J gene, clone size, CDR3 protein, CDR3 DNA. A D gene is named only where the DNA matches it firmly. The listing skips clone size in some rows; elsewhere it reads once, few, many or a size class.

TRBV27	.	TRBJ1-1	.	CASSFRSKDYDRPRTEAFF	TGTGCCAGCAGTTTTCGGTCAAAGGACTACGACAGGCCGCGGACTGAAGCTTTCTTT
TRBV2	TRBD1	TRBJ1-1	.	CASTPGQENTEAFF	TGTGCCAGCACGCCGGGACAGGAGAACACTGAAGCTTTCTTT
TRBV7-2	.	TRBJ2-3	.	CASSLVYSTDTQYF	TGTGCCAGCAGCTTAGTATACTCAACAGATACGCAGTATTTT
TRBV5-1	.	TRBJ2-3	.	CASSPDASVDTQYF	TGCGCCAGCAGCCCCGACGCTAGCGTAGATACGCAGTATTTT
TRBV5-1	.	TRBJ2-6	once	CASSLAAGSISGANVLTF	TGCGCCAGCAGCTTGGCCGCGGGATCAATCTCTGGGGCCAACGTCCTGACTTTC
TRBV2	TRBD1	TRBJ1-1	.	CASVPGQGISRWAFF	TGTGCCAGCGTTCCGGGACAGGGTATATCGAGGTGGGCTTTCTTT
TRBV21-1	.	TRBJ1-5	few	CASKTPRQGSNQPQHF	TGTGCCAGCAAAACTCCAAGACAGGGTAGCAATCAGCCCCAGCATTTT
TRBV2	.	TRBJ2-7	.	CASSAPLGVEQYF	TGTGCCAGCAGTGCGCCGTTGGGGGTCGAGCAGTACTTC
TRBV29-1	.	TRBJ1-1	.	CSVEGTGWSEAFF	TGCAGCGTTGAAGGCACGGGATGGTCTGAAGCTTTCTTT
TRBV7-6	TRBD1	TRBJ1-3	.	CASSLGTGGGNTIYF	TGTGCCAGCAGCTTAGGGACAGGGGGTGGAAACACCATATATTTT
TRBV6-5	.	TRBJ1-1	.	CASSYPGFPEAFF	TGTGCCAGCAGTTACCCGGGGTTTCCTGAAGCTTTCTTT
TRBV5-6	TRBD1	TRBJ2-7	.	CASNLRQGWWEQYF	TGTGCCAGCAACCTCCGACAGGGCTGGTGGGAGCAGTACTTC
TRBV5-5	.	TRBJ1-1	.	CASSLNIANTEAFF	TGTGCCAGCAGCTTGAACATCGCGAACACTGAAGCTTTCTTT
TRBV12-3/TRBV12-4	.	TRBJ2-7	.	CASSLAPPYEQYF	TGTGCCAGCAGTTTAGCGCCCCCCTACGAGCAGTACTTC
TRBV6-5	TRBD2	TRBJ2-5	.	CASSYSRLAGAQYF	TGTGCCAGCAGTTACTCACGGCTAGCGGGGGCCCAGTACTTC
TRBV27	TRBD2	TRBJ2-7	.	CASTRTSGTYEQYF	TGTGCCAGCACAAGGACTAGCGGAACCTACGAGCAGTACTTC
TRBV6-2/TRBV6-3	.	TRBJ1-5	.	CASSPAGPWQPQHF	TGTGCCAGCAGCCCAGCGGGTCCGTGGCAGCCCCAGCATTTT
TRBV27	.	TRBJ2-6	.	CASSTRDSGANVLTF	TGTGCCAGCAGCACCCGAGATTCTGGGGCCAACGTCCTGACTTTC
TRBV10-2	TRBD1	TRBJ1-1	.	CATLFDREQAFF	TGCGCCACTCTATTCGACAGGGAACAGGCTTTCTTT